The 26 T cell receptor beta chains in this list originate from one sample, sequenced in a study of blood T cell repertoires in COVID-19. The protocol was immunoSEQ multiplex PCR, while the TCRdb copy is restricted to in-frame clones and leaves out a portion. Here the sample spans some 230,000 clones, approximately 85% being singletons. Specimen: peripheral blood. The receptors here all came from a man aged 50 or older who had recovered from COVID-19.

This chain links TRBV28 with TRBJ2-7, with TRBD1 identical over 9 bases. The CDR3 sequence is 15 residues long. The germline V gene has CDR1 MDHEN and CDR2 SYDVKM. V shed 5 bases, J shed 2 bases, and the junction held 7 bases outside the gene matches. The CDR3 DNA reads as TGTGCCAGCAGTCCCTACCGGGACAGGGCCTACGAGCAGTACTTC. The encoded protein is CASSPYRDRAYEQYF.

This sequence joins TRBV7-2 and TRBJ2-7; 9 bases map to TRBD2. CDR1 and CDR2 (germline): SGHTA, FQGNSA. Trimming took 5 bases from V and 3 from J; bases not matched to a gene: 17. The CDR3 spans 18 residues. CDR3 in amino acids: CASSLLQGGSGRLYEQYF. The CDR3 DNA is TGTGCCAGCAGCCTACTTCAGGGGGGAAGCGGGAGGCTCTACGAGCAGTACTTC.

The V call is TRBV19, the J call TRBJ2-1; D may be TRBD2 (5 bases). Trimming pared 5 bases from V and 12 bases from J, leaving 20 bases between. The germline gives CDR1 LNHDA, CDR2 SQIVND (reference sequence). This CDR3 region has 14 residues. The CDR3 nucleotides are TGTGCCAGTAGTTTAAATTCGGGAATTTTAGTGCAGTTCTTC. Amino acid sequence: CASSLNSGILVQFF. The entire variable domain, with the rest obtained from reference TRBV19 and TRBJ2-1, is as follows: DGGITQSPKYLFRKEGQNVTLSCEQNLNHDAMYWYRQDPGQGLRLIYYSQIVNDFQKGDIAEGYSVSREKKESFPLTVTSAQKNPTAFYLCASSLNSGILVQFFGPGTRLTVL.

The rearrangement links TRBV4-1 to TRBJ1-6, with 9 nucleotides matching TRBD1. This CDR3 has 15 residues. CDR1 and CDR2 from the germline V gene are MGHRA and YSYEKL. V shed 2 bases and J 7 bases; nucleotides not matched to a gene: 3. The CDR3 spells CASSQQGQGNSPLHF. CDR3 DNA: TGCGCCAGCAGCCAACAGGGACAGGGAAATTCACCCCTCCACTTT.

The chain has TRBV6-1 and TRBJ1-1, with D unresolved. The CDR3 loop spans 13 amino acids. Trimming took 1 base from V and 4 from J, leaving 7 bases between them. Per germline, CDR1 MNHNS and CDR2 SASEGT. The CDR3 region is CASSEGWPTEAFF. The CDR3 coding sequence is TGTGCCAGCAGTGAAGGGTGGCCCACTGAAGCTTTCTTT.

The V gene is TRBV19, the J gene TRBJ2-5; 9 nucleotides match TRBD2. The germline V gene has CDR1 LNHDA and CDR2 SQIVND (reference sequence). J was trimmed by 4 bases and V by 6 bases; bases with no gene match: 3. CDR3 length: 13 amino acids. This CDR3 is CASRVAGAETQYF. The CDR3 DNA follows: TGTGCCAGTAGGGTAGCGGGAGCAGAGACCCAGTACTTC.

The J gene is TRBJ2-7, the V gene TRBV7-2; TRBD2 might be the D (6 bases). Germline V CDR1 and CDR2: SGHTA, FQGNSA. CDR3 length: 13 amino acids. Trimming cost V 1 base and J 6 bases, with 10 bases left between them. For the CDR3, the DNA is TGTGCCAGCAGCTTAGTGACTAGTTCCGAGCAGTACTTC. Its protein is CASSLVTSSEQYF. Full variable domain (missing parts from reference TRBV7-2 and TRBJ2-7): GAGVSQSPSNKVTEKGKDVELRCDPISGHTALYWYRQSLGQGLEFLIYFQGNSAPDKSGLPSDRFSAERTGGSVSTLTIQRTQQEDSAVYLCASSLVTSSEQYFGPGTRLTVT.

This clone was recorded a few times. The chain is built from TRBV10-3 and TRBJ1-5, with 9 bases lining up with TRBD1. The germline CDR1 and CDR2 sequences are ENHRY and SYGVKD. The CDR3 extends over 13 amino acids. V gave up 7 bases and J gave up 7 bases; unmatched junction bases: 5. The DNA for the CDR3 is TGTGCCATCAAACAGGGGGCCCGGCAGCCCCAGCATTTT. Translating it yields CAIKQGARQPQHF.

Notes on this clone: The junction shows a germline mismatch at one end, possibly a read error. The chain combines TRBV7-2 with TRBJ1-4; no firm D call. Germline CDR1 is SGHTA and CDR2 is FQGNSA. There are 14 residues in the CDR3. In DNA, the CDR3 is TGTGCCAGCAGCCCCCGTGGGCCTAAGGAAAAACTGTTTTTT. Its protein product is CASSPRGPKEKLFF.

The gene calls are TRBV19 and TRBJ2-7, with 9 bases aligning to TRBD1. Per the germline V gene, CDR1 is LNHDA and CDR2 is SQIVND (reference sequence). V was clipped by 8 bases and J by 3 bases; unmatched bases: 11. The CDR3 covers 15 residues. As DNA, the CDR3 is TGTGCCAGTGCGGCCCCGGGACAGGGATACTACGAGCAGTACTTC. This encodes CASAAPGQGYYEQYF.

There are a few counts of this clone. CDR3 bases: TGTGCCAGCAGGCTAGCGGGAGGTTCGGGCGAGCAGTACTTC. Its translation: CASRLAGGSGEQYF. This chain uses TRBV27 with TRBJ2-7, with 11 bases aligning to TRBD2. The CDR3 consists of 14 residues. Germline V lookup: CDR1 MNHEY, CDR2 SMNVEV (reference sequence). Trimming removed 6 bases from V and 6 bases from J; junction bases left unmatched: 7.

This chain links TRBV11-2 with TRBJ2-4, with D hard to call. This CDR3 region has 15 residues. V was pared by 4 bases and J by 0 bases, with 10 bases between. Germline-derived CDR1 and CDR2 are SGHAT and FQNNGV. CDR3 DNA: TGTGCCAGCAGCTATCCAGATCTAGCCAAAAACATTCAGTACTTC. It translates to CASSYPDLAKNIQYF.

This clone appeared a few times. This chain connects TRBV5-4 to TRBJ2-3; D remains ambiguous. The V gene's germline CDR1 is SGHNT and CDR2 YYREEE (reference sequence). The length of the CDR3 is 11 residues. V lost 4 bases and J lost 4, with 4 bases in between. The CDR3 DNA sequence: TGTGCCAGCAGCCAGGCAGATACGCAGTATTTT. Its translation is CASSQADTQYF. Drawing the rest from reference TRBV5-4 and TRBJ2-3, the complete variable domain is ETGVTQSPTHLIKTRGQQVTLRCSSQSGHNTVSWYQQALGQGPQFIFQYYREEENGRGNFPPRFSGLQFPNYSSELNVNALELDDSALYLCASSQADTQYFGPGTRLTVL.

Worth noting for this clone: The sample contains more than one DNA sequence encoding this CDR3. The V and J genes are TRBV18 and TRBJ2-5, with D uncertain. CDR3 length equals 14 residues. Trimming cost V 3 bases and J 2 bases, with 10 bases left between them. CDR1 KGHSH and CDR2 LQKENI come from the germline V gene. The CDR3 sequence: CASSPNIGQETQYF. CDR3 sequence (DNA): TGTGCCAGCTCACCTAACATTGGTCAAGAGACCCAGTACTTC. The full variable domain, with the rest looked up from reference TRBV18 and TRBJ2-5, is NAGVMQNPRHLVRRRGQEARLRCSPMKGHSHVYWYRQLPEEGLKFMVYLQKENIIDESGMPKERFSAEFPKEGPSILRIQQVVRGDSAAYFCASSPNIGQETQYFGPGTRLLVL.

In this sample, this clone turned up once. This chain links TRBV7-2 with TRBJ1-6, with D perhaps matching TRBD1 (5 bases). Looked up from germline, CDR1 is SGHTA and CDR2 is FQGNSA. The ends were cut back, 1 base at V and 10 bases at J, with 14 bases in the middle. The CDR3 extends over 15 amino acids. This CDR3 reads CASSLVPQGKSPLHF. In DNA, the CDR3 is TGTGCCAGCAGCTTAGTACCCCAGGGAAAATCACCCCTCCACTTT.

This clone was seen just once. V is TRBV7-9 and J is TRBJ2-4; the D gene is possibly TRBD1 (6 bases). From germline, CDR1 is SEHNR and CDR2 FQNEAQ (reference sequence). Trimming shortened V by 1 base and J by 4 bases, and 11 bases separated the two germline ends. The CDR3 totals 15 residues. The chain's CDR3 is CASSLVLQGKNIQYF. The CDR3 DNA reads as TGTGCCAGCAGCTTAGTGCTACAGGGTAAAAACATTCAGTACTTC. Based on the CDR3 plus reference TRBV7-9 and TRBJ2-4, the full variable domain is DTGVSQNPRHKITKRGQNVTFRCDPISEHNRLYWYRQTLGQGPEFLTYFQNEAQLEKSRLLSDRFSAERPKGSFSTLEIQRTEQGDSAMYLCASSLVLQGKNIQYFGAGTRLSVL.

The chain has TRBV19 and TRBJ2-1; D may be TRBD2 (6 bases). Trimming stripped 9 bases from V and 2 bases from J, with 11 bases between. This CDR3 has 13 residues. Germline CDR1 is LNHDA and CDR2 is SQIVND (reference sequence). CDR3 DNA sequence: TGTGCCAGCGGGACTCCCCCCTACAATGAGCAGTTCTTC. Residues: CASGTPPYNEQFF. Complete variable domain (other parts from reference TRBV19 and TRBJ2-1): DGGITQSPKYLFRKEGQNVTLSCEQNLNHDAMYWYRQDPGQGLRLIYYSQIVNDFQKGDIAEGYSVSREKKESFPLTVTSAQKNPTAFYLCASGTPPYNEQFFGPGTRLTVL.

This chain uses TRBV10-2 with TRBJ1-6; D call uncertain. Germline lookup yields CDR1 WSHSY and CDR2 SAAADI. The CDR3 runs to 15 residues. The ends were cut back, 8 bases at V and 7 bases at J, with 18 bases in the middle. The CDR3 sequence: CASSGGSSNNSPLHF. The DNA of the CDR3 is TGCGCCAGCTCCGGAGGTAGTAGTAACAATTCACCCCTCCACTTT.

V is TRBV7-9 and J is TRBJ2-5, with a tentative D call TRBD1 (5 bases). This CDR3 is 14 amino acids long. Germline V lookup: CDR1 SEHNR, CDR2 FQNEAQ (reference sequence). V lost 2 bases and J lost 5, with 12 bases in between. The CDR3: CASSLQGREETQYF. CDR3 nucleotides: TGTGCCAGCAGCTTACAGGGCCGTGAGGAGACCCAGTACTTC. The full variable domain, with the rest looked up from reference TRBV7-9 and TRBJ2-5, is DTGVSQNPRHKITKRGQNVTFRCDPISEHNRLYWYRQTLGQGPEFLTYFQNEAQLEKSRLLSDRFSAERPKGSFSTLEIQRTEQGDSAMYLCASSLQGREETQYFGPGTRLLVL.

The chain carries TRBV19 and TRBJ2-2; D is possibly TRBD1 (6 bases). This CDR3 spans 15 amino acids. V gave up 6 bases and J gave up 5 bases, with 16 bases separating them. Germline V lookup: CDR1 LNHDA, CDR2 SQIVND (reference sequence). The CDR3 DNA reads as TGTGCCAGTAGAATGACAGGTCGAATGACCGGGGAGCTGTTTTTT. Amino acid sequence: CASRMTGRMTGELFF.

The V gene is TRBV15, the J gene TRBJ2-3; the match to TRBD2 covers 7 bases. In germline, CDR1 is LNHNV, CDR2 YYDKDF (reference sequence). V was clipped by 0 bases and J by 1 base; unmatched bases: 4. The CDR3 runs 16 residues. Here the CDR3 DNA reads TGTGCCACCAGCAGAGATGCGGGAGTACGCACAGATACGCAGTATTTT. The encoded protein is CATSRDAGVRTDTQYF.

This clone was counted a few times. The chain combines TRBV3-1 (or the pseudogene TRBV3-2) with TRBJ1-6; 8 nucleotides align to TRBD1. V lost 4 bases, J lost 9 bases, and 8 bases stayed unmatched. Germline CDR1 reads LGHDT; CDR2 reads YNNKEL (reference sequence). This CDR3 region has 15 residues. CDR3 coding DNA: TGTGCCAGCAGCCTCCTAGACAGGGGTAGTTCACCCCTCCACTTT. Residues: CASSLLDRGSSPLHF.

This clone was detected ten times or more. The CDR3 sequence: CATSSAGPLYEQYF. The DNA of the CDR3 is TGTGCCACCAGTTCGGCGGGCCCGCTCTACGAGCAGTACTTC. V is TRBV24-1 and J is TRBJ2-7, with D possibly being TRBD2 (5 bases). The CDR3 spans 14 residues. CDR1 is KGHDR, CDR2 SFDVKD, per germline. Trimming took 6 bases from V and 3 from J, leaving 14 bases between them.

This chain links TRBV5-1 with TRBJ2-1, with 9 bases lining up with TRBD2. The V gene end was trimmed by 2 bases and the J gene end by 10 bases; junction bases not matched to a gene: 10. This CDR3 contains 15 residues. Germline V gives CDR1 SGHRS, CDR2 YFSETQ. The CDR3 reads CASSFVLAGHREQFF. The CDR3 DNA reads TGCGCCAGCAGCTTTGTGCTAGCGGGACACCGGGAGCAGTTCTTC. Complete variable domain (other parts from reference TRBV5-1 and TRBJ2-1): KAGVTQTPRYLIKTRGQQVTLSCSPISGHRSVSWYQQTPGQGLQFLFEYFSETQRNKGNFPGRFSGRQFSNSRSEMNVSTLELGDSALYLCASSFVLAGHREQFFGPGTRLTVL.

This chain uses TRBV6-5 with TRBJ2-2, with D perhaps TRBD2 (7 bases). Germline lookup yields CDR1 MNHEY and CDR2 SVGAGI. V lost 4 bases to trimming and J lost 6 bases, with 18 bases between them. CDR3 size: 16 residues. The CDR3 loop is CASSFVGGPGPGELFF. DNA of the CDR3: TGTGCCAGCAGTTTCGTCGGGGGGCCCGGCCCCGGGGAGCTGTTTTTT.

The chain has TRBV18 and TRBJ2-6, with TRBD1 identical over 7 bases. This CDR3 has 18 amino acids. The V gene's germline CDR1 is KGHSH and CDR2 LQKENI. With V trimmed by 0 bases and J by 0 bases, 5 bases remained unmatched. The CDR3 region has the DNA TGTGCCAGCTCACCACCTGCAGGGGGAAGCTCTGGGGCCAACGTCCTGACTTTC. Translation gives CASSPPAGGSSGANVLTF.